A selection of T cell receptor beta chains follows, all from one sample in a study of neurological immune-mediated disorders. MiXCR was run by TCRdb on the 5' RACE reads, yielding one entry per CDR3 protein. The sample lists about 50,000 distinct CDR3 sequences; 8% to 10% were seen once. Sequenced: PBMCs. The receptors derive from a woman in her forties in good health. Both conserved end residues are part of each CDR3.

v_call	j_call	cdr3_aa
TRBV7-9	TRBJ1-6	CASSLESGFSPLHF
TRBV6-5	TRBJ2-7	CASGSGISYEQYF
TRBV5-1	TRBJ2-3	CASSTSGRTDTQYF
TRBV29-1	TRBJ1-3	CSVRLSGNTIYF
TRBV3-1	TRBJ2-7	CASSLFGPYEQYF
TRBV14	TRBJ1-1	CASSPGVVTEAFF
TRBV4-3	TRBJ1-1	CASSHADRATEAFF
TRBV6-5	TRBJ1-2	CASSYSREERGYTF
TRBV27	TRBJ2-5	CASSRGQGKGKTQYF
TRBV5-4	TRBJ2-1	CASSRETGNEQFF
TRBV2	TRBJ2-6	CASNLDSGSGANVLTF
TRBV6-2/TRBV6-3	TRBJ1-1	CATAWDREFGTEAFF
TRBV5-5	TRBJ1-2	CASSLYSELGGYTF
TRBV7-9	TRBJ1-1	CASSFGMALTEAFF
TRBV5-1	TRBJ2-7	CASSDTTGGVREQYF
TRBV20-1	TRBJ1-5	CSARGGNQPQHF
TRBV6-6	TRBJ1-1	CASNGPANTEAFF
TRBV10-2	TRBJ2-3	CASSEDPTDTQYF
TRBV2	TRBJ2-5	CASTRDRDDETQYF
TRBV7-6	TRBJ2-5	CASSLVRDQETQYF
TRBV6-5	TRBJ1-1	CASSYSRQVFMNTEAFF
TRBV5-1	TRBJ2-5	CASSPQGRETQYF
TRBV5-1	TRBJ2-5	CASSLASFPGETQYF
TRBV12-3/TRBV12-4	TRBJ2-1	CASSLAWGIGNEQFF
TRBV7-2	TRBJ2-5	CASSFRGWETQYF
TRBV27	TRBJ1-4	CASSTRQGPGGEKLFF
TRBV4-3	TRBJ1-2	CASSPNWDRGGGYTF
TRBV5-6	TRBJ1-1	CASSHEDGQDTEAFF
TRBV7-2	TRBJ2-5	CASSLALTGGLETQYF
TRBV7-3	TRBJ2-3	CASSSPATSGWGNTQYF
TRBV5-6	TRBJ1-6	CASSGTGGNSPLHF
TRBV12-3/TRBV12-4	TRBJ2-2	CASTPGTSGRGTTGELFF
TRBV25-1	TRBJ1-2	CASSEYGENYGYTF
TRBV5-1	TRBJ2-1	CASSPGTGGLNEQFF
TRBV5-5	TRBJ2-1	CASSFLPPGQGSNEQFF
TRBV20-1	TRBJ1-3	CSAEQGAGNTIYF
TRBV6-5	TRBJ1-2	CASSYSGAYGYTF
TRBV9	TRBJ1-3	CASSVAQYRVSGNTIYF
TRBV25-1	TRBJ1-1	CASSLGSSTEAFF
TRBV6-2/TRBV6-3	TRBJ1-1	CASSWGFKTTEAFF
TRBV20-1	TRBJ1-4	CSARVPPTTNEKLFF
TRBV2	TRBJ1-5	CASSDPVEPQPQHF
TRBV20-1	TRBJ2-1	CSARKEWDSVGGGQFF
TRBV12-3/TRBV12-4	TRBJ1-6	CATLSARDNSPLHF
TRBV7-8	TRBJ2-1	CASSSMTSGGWEQFF
TRBV27	TRBJ1-1	CASSFLGTGDTEAFF
TRBV7-2	TRBJ1-5	CASSPPLGPQHF
TRBV6-5	TRBJ1-2	CASSLSLDRGLYGYTF
TRBV5-6	TRBJ2-1	CASRGTPNEQFF
TRBV7-9	TRBJ2-7	CASSVDRVDEQYF
TRBV7-2	TRBJ1-4	CASSRDMRGEKLFF
TRBV29-1	TRBJ2-1	CSVTSGYNEQFF
TRBV6-5	TRBJ1-4	CASLRKDRANEKLFF
TRBV20-1	TRBJ2-2	CSARGPRGGQIGELFF
TRBV10-3	TRBJ2-3	CAISESRAGTDTQYF
TRBV29-1	TRBJ2-7	CSVIGLADSYEQYF
TRBV5-6	TRBJ2-4	CASSTVDRGKNIQYF
TRBV20-1	TRBJ2-1	CSARSWTSGGGNKQFF
TRBV7-9	TRBJ2-3	CATSTLEEGPTDTQYF